A single sample is the source of the 9 T cell receptor beta chains below, sequenced in a study of CD8+CD57+ T cells in acquired aplastic anemia. Before being chosen for sequencing, patients had shown CD8+CD57+ cell expansion by flow cytometry. It was genomic DNA that served as the template for profiling TCR beta VDJ and CDR3. TCRdb called the reads again in MiXCR, with one record for every CDR3 protein. In the table there are 120,000 or so distinct CDR3 sequences, under 60% of which are singletons. Sequencing was performed on sorted CD4+, CD8+, or CD8+CD57+ T cells (not recorded which) from PBMCs. The receptors originated from a human donor with aplastic anemia.

The chain carries TRBV19 and TRBJ1-1; TRBD1 might be the D (6 bases). The CDR3 sequence is 14 residues long. Germline V gives CDR1 LNHDA, CDR2 SQIVND (reference sequence). Deletions cut 7 bases from V and 7 bases from J, with 19 bases between. The CDR3 DNA follows: TGTGCCAGTACAGGACAGACAAGATCCGATGAAGCTTTCTTT. This codes for CASTGQTRSDEAFF.

This clonotype showed up many times. The chain recombines TRBV25-1 with TRBJ2-1; TRBD1 is a possible D gene (5 bases). V was pared by 3 bases and J by 4 bases, with 10 bases between. Germline lookup yields CDR1 MGHDK and CDR2 SYGVNS. This CDR3 has 14 amino acids. Written as DNA, the CDR3 is TGTGCCAGCAGTGAGGTGACAGATTACAATGAGCAGTTCTTC. Encoded protein: CASSEVTDYNEQFF.

The rearrangement links TRBV19 to TRBJ2-1; D may match TRBD1 or TRBD2 (5 bases each). With 7 bases removed from V and 2 bases from J, the gap between germline ends came to 12 bases. This CDR3 comprises 14 residues. Germline-derived CDR1 and CDR2 are LNHDA and SQIVND (reference sequence). The CDR3 here is CASTVGATYNEQFF. CDR3 sequence (DNA): TGTGCCAGTACCGTCGGGGCAACCTACAATGAGCAGTTCTTC.

The gene calls are TRBV19 and TRBJ1-3; unclear D gene. The germline CDR1 and CDR2 sequences are LNHDA and SQIVND (reference sequence). The CDR3 is 13 residues long. The V gene lost 6 bases and the J gene lost 0 bases, with 6 bases spanning the gap. As DNA, the CDR3 is TGTGCCAGTAGGCATACCTCTGGAAACACCATATATTTT. Its protein is CASRHTSGNTIYF.

This clonotype was seen repeatedly, ten times or more. This rearrangement joins TRBV9 to TRBJ2-1, with 8 nucleotides matching TRBD2. CDR3 length: 14 amino acids. Germline loops: CDR1 SGDLS, CDR2 YYNGEE. J gave up 3 bases and V 4 bases, and 3 bases lay outside the gene matches. The CDR3 region has the DNA TGTGCCAGCAGCTCGGGGGGGGGCTACAATGAGCAGTTCTTC. This translates into CASSSGGGYNEQFF.

This clonotype has a handful of counts. The CDR3 is CASSLWGLAEQFF. The CDR3, as DNA: TGTGCCAGCAGCTTATGGGGACTAGCGGAGCAGTTCTTC. V gene TRBV7-2 combines with J gene TRBJ2-1; 10 nucleotides match TRBD2. Trimming cost V 2 bases and J 10 bases; bases outside gene matches: 2. Germline CDR1 SGHTA, CDR2 FQGNSA. The CDR3 consists of 13 residues.

This clonotype was recorded many times. V usage is TRBV25-1 and J usage is TRBJ1-2; possible D gene TRBD1, 6 bases. Germline CDR1 and CDR2: MGHDK and SYGVNS. Trimming removed 1 base from V and 3 bases from J, with 15 bases in between. This CDR3 has 16 residues. The CDR3 protein is CASSEWDRDTYYGYTF. DNA of the CDR3: TGTGCCAGCAGTGAATGGGACCGGGACACCTACTATGGCTACACCTTC.

The table lists this clonotype with many counts. This chain uses TRBV20-1 with TRBJ2-7, with D possibly called TRBD1 or TRBD2 (5 bases each). CDR1 is DFQATT, CDR2 SNEGSKA, per germline (reference sequence). The CDR3 runs 14 residues. Trimming shortened V by 3 bases and J by 3 bases, and 15 bases separated the two germline ends. This CDR3 reads CSASGGVIFYEQYF. In DNA form, the CDR3 reads TGCAGTGCTAGTGGGGGAGTGATCTTCTACGAGCAGTACTTC.

The chain couples TRBV24-1 to TRBJ2-2; D is undetermined. The germline gives CDR1 KGHDR, CDR2 SFDVKD. The CDR3 runs to 12 residues. V gave up 7 bases and J gave up 7 bases, with 9 bases separating them. DNA of the CDR3: TGTGCCACCAGGAGGTCGGGCGGGGAGCTGTTTTTT. Translation gives CATRRSGGELFF.